Following are 18 T cell receptor beta chains from one sample sequenced in a study of cytomegalovirus exposure and HLA in healthy donors. The PCR employed 60 Vbeta primers together with 13 Jbeta primers. Here immunoSEQ multiplex PCR was the method, and the copy in TCRdb shows in-frame clones only, minus some. The table has 150,000 to 250,000 clones, approximately 83% seen once. Material: PBMCs. The receptors originated from a boy aged 2 to 10 in good health and CMV-seronegative.

The V and J genes are TRBV7-6 and TRBJ2-3; TRBD2 matches 7 bases. Germline values: CDR1 SGHVS, CDR2 FNYEAQ. V was pared by 5 bases and J by 3 bases, with 8 bases of the junction left unmatched. CDR3 size: 15 residues. The CDR3 coding sequence is TGTGCCAGCAGCCCACGACTAGCCCAGACAGATACGCAGTATTTT. This translates into CASSPRLAQTDTQYF.

The rearrangement joins TRBV10-3 to TRBJ1-1; D gene unclear. The CDR3 loop spans 13 amino acids. Germline loops: CDR1 ENHRY, CDR2 SYGVKD. V dropped 8 bases and J dropped 0 bases, with 10 bases sitting between them. As DNA, the CDR3 is TGTGCCATCCGGCAGGCTCTGAACACTGAAGCTTTCTTT. It translates to CAIRQALNTEAFF.

The chain combines TRBV6-1 with TRBJ1-4; tentative D call: TRBD1 (6 bases). Germline V gene lookup returns CDR1 MNHNS and CDR2 SASEGT. CDR3 length: 16 amino acids. V lost 4 bases and J lost 0, with 12 bases in between. CDR3 sequence reads: CASSVRWTATNEKLFF. CDR3 in DNA: TGTGCCAGCAGTGTACGCTGGACAGCAACTAATGAAAAACTGTTTTTT.

As concerns this clone: This sample includes further DNA sequences coding for the same CDR3. The chain joins TRBV7-9 to TRBJ1-1, with D perhaps matching TRBD1 (5 bases). Germline CDR1 and CDR2: SEHNR and FQNEAQ (reference sequence). V lost 2 bases and J 1 base, leaving 5 bases between the germline ends. CDR3 length equals 13 residues. CDR3 sequence reads: CASSLQGNTEAFF. CDR3 sequence (DNA): TGTGCCAGCAGCTTACAGGGGAACACTGAAGCTTTCTTT.

The count of this clone is one. V usage is TRBV7-9 and J usage is TRBJ2-7, with 9 nucleotides matching TRBD1. Germline CDR1 SEHNR, CDR2 FQNEAQ (reference sequence). The ends lost 5 bases at V and 5 bases at J; junction bases unmatched: 10. The CDR3 consists of 15 residues. The CDR3 region is CASSAGGQGIDEQYF. In nucleotides, the CDR3 is TGTGCCAGCAGCGCCGGGGGACAGGGTATAGACGAGCAGTACTTC.

This chain joins TRBV27 and TRBJ1-1, with 11 bases that match TRBD1. The V and J ends lost 7 bases and 0 bases, in that order; junction bases with no gene match: 10. From germline, CDR1 is MNHEY and CDR2 SMNVEV (reference sequence). The CDR3 is 17 residues long. The CDR3 sequence: CASKLRTGGSVNTEAFF. The DNA for the CDR3 is TGTGCCAGCAAGTTACGGACAGGGGGCTCGGTGAACACTGAAGCTTTCTTT.

The chain recombines TRBV9 with TRBJ1-1; D gene unclear. V was pared by 4 bases and J by 3 bases, with 10 bases between. CDR1 is SGDLS and CDR2 is YYNGEE in the germline V gene. This CDR3 comprises 13 residues. DNA for the CDR3: TGTGCCAGCAGCCTGGGAGGTGACACTGAAGCTTTCTTT. Translated: CASSLGGDTEAFF.

V and J are TRBV5-6 and TRBJ2-1; 8 bases fit TRBD2. The junction had 8 bases not matched to a gene; V was cut back by 4 bases and J by 8 bases. The CDR3 extends over 14 amino acids. Germline CDR1 SGHDT, CDR2 YYEEEE. The CDR3 here is CASSPNGGGDEQFF. The CDR3 nucleotides read TGTGCCAGCAGCCCGAACGGGGGGGGCGATGAGCAGTTCTTC.

This clone appeared once. The chain combines TRBV19 with TRBJ1-6; 9 positions agree with TRBD1. The CDR3 runs 19 residues. Germline-derived CDR1 and CDR2 are LNHDA and SQIVND (reference sequence). The ends lost 5 bases at V and 13 bases at J; junction bases unmatched: 24. The chain's CDR3 is CASSLSGTGQGGQADPLHF. CDR3 bases: TGTGCCAGTAGTCTTTCCGGGACAGGGCAAGGCGGCCAAGCGGACCCCCTCCACTTT.

This clone occurred a few times. V is TRBV7-9 and J is TRBJ2-7; 10 positions agree with TRBD1. The CDR3 loop spans 13 amino acids. The V segment lost 8 bases and the J segment 7 bases; nucleotides outside the gene matches: 8. Germline loops: CDR1 SEHNR, CDR2 FQNEAQ (reference sequence). CDR3 coding DNA: TGTGCCAGCGCCCGGACAGGGGGGGGAGAGCAGTACTTC. It translates to CASARTGGGEQYF.

This clone was detected only once. The gene calls are TRBV14 and TRBJ2-2; 7 nucleotides line up with TRBD2. V was pared by 4 bases and J by 3 bases, with 8 bases of the junction left unmatched. This CDR3 comprises 16 residues. Germline V gives CDR1 SGHDN, CDR2 FVKESK. CDR3 sequence reads: CASSPLGGFDTGELFF. CDR3 sequence (DNA): TGTGCCAGCAGCCCTCTGGGGGGGTTCGACACCGGGGAGCTGTTTTTT.

In its sample, this clone was seen a few times. The V call is TRBV29-1, the J call TRBJ2-7; unclear D gene. The CDR3 sequence is 14 residues long. Germline CDR1 reads SQVTM; CDR2 reads ANQGSEA. V was clipped by 0 bases and J by 0 bases, with 9 bases between them. The CDR3 spells CSVEDPVSSYEQYF. CDR3 sequence (DNA): TGCAGCGTTGAAGATCCGGTGAGCTCCTACGAGCAGTACTTC.

In the case of this clone: This specimen includes other DNA sequences encoding the same CDR3. The chain combines TRBV7-2 with TRBJ2-3; 10 positions agree with TRBD2. Germline trimming cut 5 bases from V and 4 bases from J; bases unmatched to any gene: 6. This CDR3 is 15 amino acids long. From germline, CDR1 is SGHTA and CDR2 FQGNSA. In nucleotides, the CDR3 is TGTGCCAGCAGCCTCCTAGCGGGGGTAGCAGATACGCAGTATTTT. Residues: CASSLLAGVADTQYF.

This clone showed up just once. The chain uses TRBV11-2 and TRBJ2-5; D is unresolved. Per the germline V gene, CDR1 is SGHAT and CDR2 is FQNNGV. The CDR3 runs 13 residues. V dropped 5 bases and J dropped 3 bases, with 10 bases sitting between them. The CDR3 DNA reads as TGTGCCAGCAGCCGCCCGTTAGAAGAGACCCAGTACTTC. As protein: CASSRPLEETQYF.

This clone was recorded only once. The chain is built from TRBV2 and TRBJ1-2; tentatively, D is TRBD1 (6 bases). Between the trimmed V and J ends, which lost 3 bases and 6 bases, there was a span of 14 bases. The CDR3 loop spans 14 amino acids. Germline lookup yields CDR1 SNHLY and CDR2 FYNNEI. The CDR3 DNA sequence: TGTGCCAGCAGTGATAACAGGGCGACAAATGGCTACACCTTC. This codes for CASSDNRATNGYTF.

This chain links TRBV21-1 with TRBJ2-2; the table's D call TRBD2 went unverified against the DNA. TRBV21-1 is recorded as a pseudogene. The CDR3 consists of 16 residues. CDR3 sequence reads: CASSKGERGNTGELFF. The CDR3 nucleotides are TGTGCCAGCAGCAAAGGGGAGCGGGGGAACACCGGGGAGCTGTTTTTT.

The chain joins TRBV7-2 to TRBJ2-1; no reliable D call. CDR1 SGHTA and CDR2 FQGNSA come from the germline V gene. The CDR3 totals 14 residues. Trimming cost V 2 bases and J 9 bases, with 14 bases left between them. The CDR3 bases are TGTGCCAGCAGCTTAAGAATGCTAAGTGGTGAGCAGTTCTTC. Amino acids: CASSLRMLSGEQFF.

The chain carries TRBV5-6 and TRBJ2-1; D is perhaps TRBD2 (6 bases). V was pared by 5 bases and J by 3 bases, with 12 bases between. The CDR3 is 14 amino acids. CDR1 is SGHDT and CDR2 is YYEEEE in the germline V gene. The CDR3 region has the DNA TGTGCCAGCAGGGCTGGGGAGGTCTACAATGAGCAGTTCTTC. Its protein product is CASRAGEVYNEQFF. The full variable domain, rest sourced from reference TRBV5-6 and TRBJ2-1, is DAGVTQSPTHLIKTRGQQVTLRCSPKSGHDTVSWYQQALGQGPQFIFQYYEEEERQRGNFPDRFSGHQFPNYSSELNVNALLLGDSALYLCASRAGEVYNEQFFGPGTRLTVL.